Listed here are 25 T cell receptor beta chains from one sample, sequenced in a study of shared clonotypes between healthy human individuals. Using immunoSEQ multiplex PCR, the repertoire was profiled, and TCRdb retains in-frame clones only, with some absent. The repertoire has 850,000 to 1,200,000 clones, 70% to 80% of them found once; the top ten carry around 1.5%. The sequencing sample was made of memory CD4+ T cells sorted from blood. Described subset: CD45RA-negative fraction. The origin of the receptors is a man younger than 35 in good health.

As concerns this clone: Other DNA sequences in the same sample also yield this CDR3. The V and J genes are TRBV5-1 and TRBJ2-7; perhaps D is TRBD1 or TRBD2 (6 bases each). CDR1 is SGHRS and CDR2 is YFSETQ in the germline V gene. V was shortened by 4 bases and J by 3 bases, with 14 bases between the two germline ends. This CDR3 comprises 14 residues. CDR3 sequence reads: CASSPDRGDYEQYF. In DNA form, the CDR3 reads TGCGCCAGCAGCCCGGATAGGGGGGACTACGAGCAGTACTTC.

The CDR3 protein is CASSRDRNYEQYF. CDR3 sequence (DNA): TGTGCCAGCAGCAGGGACAGAAACTACGAGCAGTACTTC. The rearrangement links TRBV5-4 to TRBJ2-7; 7 positions match TRBD1. The CDR3 extends over 13 amino acids. Trimming removed 4 bases from V and 3 bases from J; junction bases left unmatched: 4. Germline CDR1 and CDR2: SGHNT and YYREEE (reference sequence).

The gene calls are TRBV7-2 and TRBJ1-2; 7 bases are a match to TRBD1. There are 14 residues in the CDR3. After removal of 4 bases from V and 6 bases from J, the junction contained 8 bases not matched to a gene. Germline V CDR1 and CDR2: SGHTA, FQGNSA. Here the CDR3 DNA reads TGTGCCAGCAGCTCACGACAGGGTCGACATGGCTACACCTTC. This codes for CASSSRQGRHGYTF.

The rearrangement links TRBV5-4 to TRBJ2-5; 10 bases line up with TRBD1. V dropped 5 bases and J dropped 5; count of bases not matched to a gene: 9. Germline CDR1 is SGHNT and CDR2 is YYREEE (reference sequence). The CDR3 length is 15 residues. The CDR3 region has the DNA TGTGCCAGCAGGGGAGACAGGGGGCTAAGTGAGACCCAGTACTTC. This sequence encodes CASRGDRGLSETQYF.

A few counts support this clone. V and J are TRBV7-9 and TRBJ2-7; TRBD2 matches 8 bases. J gave up 0 bases and V 5 bases, and 6 bases lay outside the gene matches. Germline V gene lookup returns CDR1 SEHNR and CDR2 FQNEAQ (reference sequence). The length of the CDR3 is 15 residues. The CDR3 DNA follows: TGTGCCAGCAGCCTCACCGGGACTAGCTCCTACGAGCAGTACTTC. It translates to CASSLTGTSSYEQYF.

The rearrangement uses TRBV5-4 and TRBJ1-3; perhaps TRBD1 as D (5 bases). The V end lost 2 bases, the J end lost 2 bases, and 11 bases lay between the germline ends. This CDR3 is 15 amino acids long. Per germline, CDR1 SGHNT and CDR2 YYREEE (reference sequence). The CDR3 is CASSLLGATGNTIYF. As DNA, the CDR3 is TGTGCCAGCAGCTTACTTGGGGCTACTGGAAACACCATATATTTT. The variable domain in full, completed from reference TRBV5-4 and TRBJ1-3, reads ETGVTQSPTHLIKTRGQQVTLRCSSQSGHNTVSWYQQALGQGPQFIFQYYREEENGRGNFPPRFSGLQFPNYSSELNVNALELDDSALYLCASSLLGATGNTIYFGEGSWLTVV.

This clone has just a few counts. V and J are TRBV4-3 and TRBJ2-3; a weak D match, TRBD2 (6 bases). The germline CDR1 and CDR2 sequences are LGHNA and YSLEER. The V and J ends lost 6 bases and 3 bases respectively, with 16 bases between them. The CDR3 consists of 15 residues. CDR3 sequence reads: CASSTRGTSTDTQYF. The CDR3 bases are TGCGCCAGCAGTACCCGAGGGACTTCAACAGATACGCAGTATTTT.

The chain uses TRBV10-3 and TRBJ1-1; D is perhaps TRBD1 (6 bases). The germline CDR1 and CDR2 sequences are ENHRY and SYGVKD. The ends were cut back, 2 bases at V and 1 base at J, with 8 bases in the middle. CDR3 length: 14 amino acids. The CDR3, as DNA: TGTGCCATCAGTGAGGACAGGAGGAACACTGAAGCTTTCTTT. Amino acids: CAISEDRRNTEAFF.

The genes are TRBV6-5 and TRBJ1-6, with 7 positions matching TRBD1. The junction had 3 bases not matched to a gene; V was cut back by 6 bases and J by 4 bases. CDR3 length equals 14 residues. Germline loops: CDR1 MNHEY, CDR2 SVGAGI. CDR3 loop: CASRDRDYNSPLHF. CDR3 nucleotides: TGTGCCAGCAGAGACAGGGATTATAATTCACCCCTCCACTTT.

CDR3 sequence: CASSLGQSEQYF. The CDR3, as DNA: TGTGCCAGCAGCCTAGGACAGTCCGAGCAGTACTTC. V gene TRBV14 combines with J gene TRBJ2-7, with TRBD1 as a possible D gene (6 bases). Looked up from germline, CDR1 is SGHDN and CDR2 is FVKESK. This CDR3 is built from 12 residues. The V gene lost 4 bases and the J gene lost 6 bases, with 10 bases spanning the gap.

This rearrangement joins TRBV6-1 to TRBJ2-7; D is uncertain. The CDR3 is made up of 15 amino acids. The germline CDR1 and CDR2 sequences are MNHNS and SASEGT. The ends were cut back, 0 bases at V and 3 bases at J, with 12 bases in the middle. CDR3 in amino acids: CASSEAGSSYYEQYF. The CDR3 bases are TGTGCCAGCAGTGAAGCGGGTTCTTCCTACTACGAGCAGTACTTC.

V and J are TRBV27 and TRBJ2-1; 16 bases map to TRBD2. Looked up from germline, CDR1 is MNHEY and CDR2 is SMNVEV (reference sequence). The trim removed 6 bases at V and 8 bases at J, leaving 19 bases unmatched. The CDR3 runs to 20 residues. Here the CDR3 DNA reads TGTGCCAGCAGGCCCCCCGGGACTAGCGGGAGGGCCTTTCTATCCGATGAGCAGTTCTTC. Its protein product is CASRPPGTSGRAFLSDEQFF.

The chain links TRBV28 to TRBJ2-3, with D possibly TRBD2 on 5 matching bases. The V and J ends lost 1 base and 0 bases respectively, with 23 bases between them. This CDR3 is built from 20 residues. Germline lookup yields CDR1 MDHEN and CDR2 SYDVKM. The CDR3 sequence: CASSLYTGWLGRTSTDTQYF. CDR3 in DNA: TGTGCCAGCAGTTTATATACCGGCTGGCTAGGAAGGACTAGCACAGATACGCAGTATTTT.

The rearrangement links TRBV6-6 to TRBJ2-2; possible D gene TRBD1, 6 bases. Germline loops: CDR1 MNHNY, CDR2 SVGAGI (reference sequence). V gave up 7 bases and J gave up 1 base, with 10 bases separating them. The CDR3 is 14 residues long. CDR3 bases: TGTGCCAGCACCGGGACACGGAACACCGGGGAGCTGTTTTTT. This gives the protein CASTGTRNTGELFF.

The chain combines TRBV7-3 with TRBJ1-1; TRBD1 is a possible D gene (6 bases). The CDR3 is 14 amino acids. Germline V lookup: CDR1 SGHTA, CDR2 FQGTGA. V gave up 4 bases and J gave up 5 bases, with 14 bases separating them. The CDR3 loop is CASSSGTKDTEAFF. Here the CDR3 DNA reads TGTGCCAGCAGCTCCGGGACAAAGGATACTGAAGCTTTCTTT.

This clone was picked up one time. The chain uses TRBV2 and TRBJ2-1; 9 positions match TRBD2. The V gene end was trimmed by 5 bases and the J gene end by 8 bases; junction bases not matched to a gene: 7. Germline loops: CDR1 SNHLY, CDR2 FYNNEI. The length of the CDR3 is 14 residues. CDR3 DNA sequence: TGTGCCAGCAGTTGGGCGGGGGGGATAGATGAGCAGTTCTTC. As protein: CASSWAGGIDEQFF.

This chain joins TRBV15 and TRBJ1-1, with a tentative D call TRBD1 (6 bases). The CDR3 runs to 19 residues. The V end was cut by 4 bases, the J end by 1 base, with 25 bases between. Per germline, CDR1 LNHNV and CDR2 YYDKDF (reference sequence). The CDR3 DNA follows: TGTGCCACCAGCATTTACGGGCCAGGGGCTCGCCGCACGAACACTGAAGCTTTCTTT. Translated: CATSIYGPGARRTNTEAFF.

The rearrangement links TRBV6-1 to TRBJ2-2; D ambiguous. The CDR3 is 13 residues long. Germline V CDR1 and CDR2: MNHNS, SASEGT. Trimming left V 7 bases short and J 0 bases short, with 6 bases between. DNA of the CDR3: TGTGCCAGCACGTTCGCGAACACCGGGGAGCTGTTTTTT. It encodes CASTFANTGELFF.

The genes are TRBV25-1 and TRBJ1-1; D is perhaps TRBD1 (6 bases). The germline V gene has CDR1 MGHDK and CDR2 SYGVNS. CDR3 length: 12 amino acids. V lost 4 bases and J 6 bases, leaving 9 bases between the germline ends. The CDR3 loop reads CASSARGAEAFF. CDR3 nucleotides: TGTGCCAGCAGTGCCAGGGGCGCTGAAGCTTTCTTT.

V is TRBV5-1 and J is TRBJ2-5; 9 positions agree with TRBD2. Germline CDR1 and CDR2: SGHRS and YFSETQ. The CDR3 consists of 16 residues. Trimming at V came to 4 bases and at J to 5 bases, leaving 12 bases not matched to a gene. The CDR3 region is CASSRGTSTGGETQYF. The CDR3 DNA follows: TGCGCCAGCAGCCGAGGGACTAGCACGGGAGGGGAGACCCAGTACTTC. Full variable domain (missing parts from reference TRBV5-1 and TRBJ2-5): KAGVTQTPRYLIKTRGQQVTLSCSPISGHRSVSWYQQTPGQGLQFLFEYFSETQRNKGNFPGRFSGRQFSNSRSEMNVSTLELGDSALYLCASSRGTSTGGETQYFGPGTRLLVL.

The V gene is TRBV28, the J gene TRBJ2-7, with a possible D match to TRBD2 (5 bases). CDR1 and CDR2 (germline): MDHEN, SYDVKM. The length of the CDR3 is 19 residues. The V end was cut by 4 bases, the J end by 6 bases, with 31 bases between. The CDR3 reads CASSWKRAGTSPGRREQYF. CDR3 bases: TGTGCCAGCAGTTGGAAGAGGGCAGGCACTTCCCCTGGTCGGCGCGAGCAGTACTTC.

V usage is TRBV5-1 and J usage is TRBJ2-2; D may correspond to TRBD1 or TRBD2 (5 bases each). Germline CDR1 SGHRS, CDR2 YFSETQ. Trimming removed 4 bases at V and 1 base at J, with 11 bases between. This CDR3 spans 15 amino acids. Here the CDR3 reads CASSDRGRNTGELFF. The CDR3 DNA sequence: TGCGCCAGCAGCGACCGGGGACGGAACACCGGGGAGCTGTTTTTT.

This chain connects TRBV6-6 to TRBJ1-2, with TRBD1 identical over 7 bases. J lost 4 bases, V lost 7 bases, and 9 bases had no gene match. The V gene's germline CDR1 is MNHNY and CDR2 SVGAGI (reference sequence). The CDR3 extends over 14 amino acids. CDR3 nucleotide sequence: TGTGCCAGCATTCCTACAACAGGGGTCTATGGCTACACCTTC. This gives the protein CASIPTTGVYGYTF.

The chain combines TRBV7-9 with TRBJ1-4, with TRBD1 identical over 7 bases. This CDR3 is 16 amino acids long. Looked up from germline, CDR1 is SEHNR and CDR2 is FQNEAQ (reference sequence). The junction had 12 bases not matched to a gene; V was cut back by 5 bases and J by 6 bases. This CDR3 is CASSTNVWDSDEKLFF. The CDR3 nucleotides are TGTGCCAGCAGCACAAACGTTTGGGACAGCGATGAAAAACTGTTTTTT.

V and J are TRBV6-1 and TRBJ1-1; D may be TRBD1 (5 bases). The germline V and J ends were trimmed by 8 bases and 9 bases, with 19 bases remaining between them. The CDR3 totals 13 residues. CDR1 is MNHNS, CDR2 SASEGT, per germline. This CDR3 is CASRAVQGGKAFF. In DNA, the CDR3 is TGTGCCAGCCGTGCAGTGCAGGGAGGCAAAGCTTTCTTT.